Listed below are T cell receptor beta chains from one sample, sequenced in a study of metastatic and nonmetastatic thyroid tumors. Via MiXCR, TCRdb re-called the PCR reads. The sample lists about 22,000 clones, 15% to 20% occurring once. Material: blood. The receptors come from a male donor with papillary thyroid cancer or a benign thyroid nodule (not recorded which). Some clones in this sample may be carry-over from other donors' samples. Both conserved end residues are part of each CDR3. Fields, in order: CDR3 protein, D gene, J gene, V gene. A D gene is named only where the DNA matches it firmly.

CDR3: CAWSAGGIEQYF; D: TRBD1; J: TRBJ2-7; V: TRBV30
CDR3: CASSYSGGAETQYF; D: TRBD2; J: TRBJ2-5; V: TRBV6-1
CDR3: CASSQVAVLSEQFF; D: .; J: TRBJ2-1; V: TRBV3-1
CDR3: CASRTGAGGKDTQYF; D: TRBD2; J: TRBJ2-3; V: TRBV11-3
CDR3: CASSTRDGPYNEQFF; D: .; J: TRBJ2-1; V: TRBV9
CDR3: CASSPRQGTNEKLFF; D: TRBD1; J: TRBJ1-4; V: TRBV18
CDR3: CASSSLAGRGNEQFF; D: .; J: TRBJ2-1; V: TRBV13
CDR3: CASSLDRWGGEQYF; D: TRBD2; J: TRBJ2-7; V: TRBV5-1
CDR3: CASSSAETGGNQPQHF; D: .; J: TRBJ1-5; V: TRBV6-1
CDR3: CASSNRQLNEKLFF; D: .; J: TRBJ1-4; V: TRBV19
CDR3: CASSLGTSGGATDTQYF; D: TRBD2; J: TRBJ2-3; V: TRBV5-4
CDR3: CATSRDRGQGNTIYF; D: .; J: TRBJ1-3; V: TRBV15
CDR3: CAWVSGFGYTF; D: .; J: TRBJ1-2; V: TRBV30
CDR3: CASSQSGNSPLHF; D: .; J: TRBJ1-6; V: TRBV3-1
CDR3: CASSRDSNQPQHF; D: TRBD1; J: TRBJ1-5; V: TRBV9
CDR3: CASISDGRRPFF; D: .; J: TRBJ1-1; V: TRBV6-1
CDR3: CASSLEPAETQYF; D: .; J: TRBJ2-5; V: TRBV7-6
CDR3: CASRNVGLAVTGELFF; D: .; J: TRBJ2-2; V: TRBV27
CDR3: CSARSGRPPETQYF; D: .; J: TRBJ2-5; V: TRBV20-1
CDR3: CASSYRNEQFF; D: .; J: TRBJ2-1; V: TRBV12-3/TRBV12-4
CDR3: CAISESGGSYNEQFF; D: TRBD2; J: TRBJ2-1; V: TRBV10-3
CDR3: CASRIGSSGNNEQFF; D: TRBD2; J: TRBJ2-1; V: TRBV5-1
CDR3: CSARDTRKDGSHSYEQYF; D: .; J: TRBJ2-7; V: TRBV20-1
CDR3: CASSSNRGSSYNEQFF; D: TRBD1; J: TRBJ2-1; V: TRBV2
CDR3: CAWKDTGNSGNTIYF; D: .; J: TRBJ1-3; V: TRBV30
CDR3: CASSLGDTIYF; D: .; J: TRBJ1-3; V: TRBV28
CDR3: CASSPLKTGGVYGYTF; D: TRBD1; J: TRBJ1-2; V: TRBV6-1
CDR3: CASSRGTGAAETQYF; D: TRBD1; J: TRBJ2-5; V: TRBV4-1
CDR3: CASSEAVNTVYYEQYF; D: .; J: TRBJ2-7; V: TRBV2
CDR3: CASSLELAGVFGELFF; D: TRBD2; J: TRBJ2-2; V: TRBV5-5
CDR3: CASHDFGNTIYF; D: .; J: TRBJ1-3; V: TRBV7-6
CDR3: CASTGTSGGADEQYF; D: TRBD2; J: TRBJ2-7; V: TRBV6-1
CDR3: CAIDRINPSYNSPLHF; D: .; J: TRBJ1-6; V: TRBV30
CDR3: CASSLTPGTVGKNIQYF; D: TRBD1; J: TRBJ2-4; V: TRBV28
CDR3: CASSQNFVGADTESFF; D: .; J: TRBJ1-1; V: TRBV5-1
CDR3: CASSPLAGYTDTQYF; D: TRBD2; J: TRBJ2-3; V: TRBV18
CDR3: CASSGESSYNEQFF; D: .; J: TRBJ2-1; V: TRBV6-1